Reported below is one T cell receptor beta chain. This sample was taken from a study of blood T cell repertoires in COVID-19. Study context: Sources were T cells, B-cell-depleted T cells, or PBMCs; the material itself was cDNA or gDNA.

Germline CDR1 is MNHEY and CDR2 is SVGAGI. This CDR3 is 15 amino acids long. After removal of 3 bases from V and 7 bases from J, the junction contained 10 bases not matched to a gene. Participants were placed into cohorts based on the clinical history they reported. Sequencing was performed with immunoSEQ multiplex PCR; in TCRdb, only in-frame clones are kept and a portion is missing. The table lists roughly 260,000 clones, over 80% of them singletons, with 2.6% in the top ten. V usage is TRBV6-5 and J usage is TRBJ2-3, with 7 nucleotides matching TRBD2. The sample comprised PBMCs or T cells enriched from blood (not recorded which). The receptor was isolated from a woman in her thirties with acute COVID-19. The CDR3 nucleotides are TGTGCCAGCAGTTATATGATCAGGGAGGGAAATACGCAGTATTTT. Amino acid sequence: CASSYMIREGNTQYF.